The clone carrying this TCR beta chain was detected only a few times. Its antigen is not identified. TCRdb re-derived calls from the 5' RACE reads in MiXCR, one entry per CDR3 protein. The sample shows roughly 280,000 distinct CDR3 sequences, 20% of them seen only once. This specimen comes from a study of CD8 T cells in ankylosing spondylitis. Whole-study results and caveats: Reportedly, disease-linked clones are significantly enriched in ankylosing spondylitis patients' matched synovial fluid. Disease-linked clones, CD8+, were relatively rare in peripheral blood.

V was trimmed by 5 bases and J by 1 base, leaving 8 bases between them. The CDR3 is 13 amino acids. This clonotype was obtained from a male donor with ankylosing spondylitis or in good health (not recorded which). The chain joins TRBV12-3 or TRBV12-4 to TRBJ1-1; D unclear. Input material: blood, either unsorted or a sorted T cell fraction (not recorded which). CDR3 DNA: TGTGCCAGCAGTCGACGGGAGAACACTGAAGCTTTCTTT. This gives the protein CASSRRENTEAFF.